This T cell receptor beta chain comes out of a study of blood T cell repertoires in COVID-19. Whole-study context: The study drew acute and convalescent COVID-19 samples from the United States, Italy and Spain. Sources were T cells, B-cell-depleted T cells, or PBMCs; the material itself was cDNA or gDNA.

In the study's own analysis: Amplification of reference gene primers provided the estimated nucleated cell counts. TCRdb's table, derived via immunoSEQ multiplex PCR, lists solely in-frame clones and lacks some. V and J calls and clone size are those listed in that table; D and trimming were worked out from the DNA. The sample contains 100,000 or so clones, 80% to 95% of which appear only once. V dropped 0 bases and J dropped 2; count of bases not matched to a gene: 8. Germline lookup yields CDR1 LGHNA and CDR2 YNFKEQ. The CDR3 has 17 residues. This sequence originates from a man aged 65 to 85 with acute or convalescent COVID-19. The chain employs TRBV4-2 and TRBJ2-7; TRBD2 matches 9 bases. What was sequenced was peripheral blood. The CDR3 nucleotides are TGTGCCAGCAGCCAAGAGGGGGAGACTAGCGGAACCTACGAGCAGTACTTC. Translated: CASSQEGETSGTYEQYF.